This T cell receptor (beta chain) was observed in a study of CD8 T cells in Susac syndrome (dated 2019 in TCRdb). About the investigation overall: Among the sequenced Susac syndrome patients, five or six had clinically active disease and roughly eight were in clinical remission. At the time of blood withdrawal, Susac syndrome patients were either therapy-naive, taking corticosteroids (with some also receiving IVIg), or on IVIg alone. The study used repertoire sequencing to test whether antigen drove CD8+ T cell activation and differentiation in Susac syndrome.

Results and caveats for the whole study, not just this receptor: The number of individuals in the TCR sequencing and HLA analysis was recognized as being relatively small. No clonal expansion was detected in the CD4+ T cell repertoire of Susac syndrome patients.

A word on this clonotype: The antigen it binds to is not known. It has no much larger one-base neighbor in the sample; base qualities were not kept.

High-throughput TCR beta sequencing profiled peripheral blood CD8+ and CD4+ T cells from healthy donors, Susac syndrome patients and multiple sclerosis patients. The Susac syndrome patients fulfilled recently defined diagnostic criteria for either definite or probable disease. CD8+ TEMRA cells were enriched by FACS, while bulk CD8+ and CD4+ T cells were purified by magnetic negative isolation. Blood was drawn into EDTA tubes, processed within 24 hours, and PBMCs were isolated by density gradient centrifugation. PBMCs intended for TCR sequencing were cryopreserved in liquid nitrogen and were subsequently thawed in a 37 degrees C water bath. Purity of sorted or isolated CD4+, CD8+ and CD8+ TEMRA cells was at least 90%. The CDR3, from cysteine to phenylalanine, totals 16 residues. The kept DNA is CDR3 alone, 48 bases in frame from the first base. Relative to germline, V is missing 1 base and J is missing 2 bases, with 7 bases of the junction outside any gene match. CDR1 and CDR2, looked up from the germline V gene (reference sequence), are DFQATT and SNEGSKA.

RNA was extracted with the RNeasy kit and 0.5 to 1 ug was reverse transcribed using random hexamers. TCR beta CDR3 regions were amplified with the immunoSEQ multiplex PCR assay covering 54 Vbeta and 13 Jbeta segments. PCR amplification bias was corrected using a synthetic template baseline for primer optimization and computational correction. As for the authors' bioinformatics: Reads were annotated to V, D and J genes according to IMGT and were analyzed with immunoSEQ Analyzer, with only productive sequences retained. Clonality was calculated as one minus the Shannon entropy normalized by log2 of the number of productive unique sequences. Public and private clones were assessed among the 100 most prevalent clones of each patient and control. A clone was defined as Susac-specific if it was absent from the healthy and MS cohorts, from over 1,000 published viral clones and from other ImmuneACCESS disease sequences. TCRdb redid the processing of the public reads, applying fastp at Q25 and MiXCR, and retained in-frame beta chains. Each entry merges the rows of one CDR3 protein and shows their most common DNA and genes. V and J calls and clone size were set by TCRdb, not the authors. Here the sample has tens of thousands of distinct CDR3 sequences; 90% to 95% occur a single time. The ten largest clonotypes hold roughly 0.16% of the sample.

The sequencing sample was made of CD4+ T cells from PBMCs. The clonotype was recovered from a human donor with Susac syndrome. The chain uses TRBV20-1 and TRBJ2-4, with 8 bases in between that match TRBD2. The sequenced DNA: TGCAGTGCTAGAGGCGGGGGGCAGGGGCCCAAAAACATTCAGTACTTC. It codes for CSARGGGQGPKNIQYF.